The next 25 T cell receptor beta chains were all read from a single sample in a study of cytotoxic CD8 clonotypes in ibrutinib-treated CLL. The assay was immunoSEQ multiplex PCR, and TCRdb's table has in-frame clones only and misses some. The sample contains some 70,000 clones, about 64% of which appear only once. Sequencing used PBMCs, obtained after 12 months of ibrutinib treatment. All receptors derive from a human donor with chronic lymphocytic leukemia.

The chain has TRBV27 and TRBJ2-7; no reliable D call. CDR1 MNHEY and CDR2 SMNVEV come from the germline V gene (reference sequence). Trimming shortened V by 5 bases and J by 1 base, and 9 bases separated the two germline ends. This CDR3 has 13 amino acids. The CDR3 region is CASSNPESYEQYF. The CDR3 DNA reads TGTGCCAGCAGTAATCCGGAGTCCTACGAGCAGTACTTC.

The chain combines TRBV11-2 with TRBJ2-7; no clear D. The V and J ends lost 1 base and 5 bases respectively, with 12 bases between them. The CDR3 is 14 residues long. The germline gives CDR1 SGHAT, CDR2 FQNNGV. The CDR3 region is CASSLALGSDEQYF. CDR3 sequence (DNA): TGTGCCAGCAGCTTAGCCCTGGGATCCGACGAGCAGTACTTC. The full variable domain, in which reference TRBV11-2 and TRBJ2-7 provide the parts outside the CDR3, is EAGVAQSPRYKIIEKRQSVAFWCNPISGHATLYWYQQILGQGPKLLIQFQNNGVVDDSQLPKDRFSAERLKGVDSTLKIQPAKLEDSAVYLCASSLALGSDEQYFGPGTRLTVT.

This chain uses TRBV5-4 with TRBJ2-3; TRBD2 is a possible D gene (5 bases). Germline V gene data show CDR1 as SGHNT and CDR2 as YYREEE (reference sequence). The CDR3 loop spans 15 amino acids. V was pared by 3 bases and J by 2 bases, with 13 bases between. The CDR3 DNA is TGTGCCAGCAGCTCCCGGACTGGGCTCACAGATACGCAGTATTTT. This sequence encodes CASSSRTGLTDTQYF.

The chain links TRBV5-6 to TRBJ2-7, with D possibly being TRBD2 (5 bases). The germline V and J ends were trimmed by 1 base and 3 bases, with 14 bases remaining between them. The germline gives CDR1 SGHDT, CDR2 YYEEEE. This CDR3 is 15 amino acids long. DNA of the CDR3: TGTGCCAGCAGCTTGCTAGGGAGAGGAGACTACGAGCAGTACTTC. This codes for CASSLLGRGDYEQYF.

V and J are TRBV7-2 and TRBJ1-3, with D unresolved. The CDR3 is made up of 12 amino acids. Trimming took off 3 bases at V and 11 bases at J, with 11 bases between the two ends. Germline CDR1 and CDR2: SGHTA and FQGNSA. CDR3 region: CASSLREGAIYF. The CDR3 coding sequence is TGTGCCAGCAGCTTGAGGGAAGGCGCCATATATTTT.

The genes are TRBV7-2 and TRBJ2-7; 8 bases match TRBD1. Germline lookup yields CDR1 SGHTA and CDR2 FQGNSA. Losses at the gene ends were 1 base for V and 0 bases for J; bases not matched to a gene: 2. The CDR3 is made up of 15 amino acids. CDR3 in DNA: TGTGCCAGCAGCTTAGTCGACAGGGGCTCCTACGAGCAGTACTTC. This encodes CASSLVDRGSYEQYF.

V gene TRBV7-2 combines with J gene TRBJ2-2; D is perhaps TRBD2 (6 bases). The V end was cut by 2 bases, the J end by 0 bases, with 10 bases between. CDR3 length equals 16 residues. CDR1 and CDR2 from the germline V gene are SGHTA and FQGNSA. The CDR3 DNA is TGTGCCAGCAGCTTACCGGGGGAAACGAACACCGGGGAGCTGTTTTTT. It codes for CASSLPGETNTGELFF.

The rearrangement joins TRBV6-6 to TRBJ1-5; D not resolved. Germline V lookup: CDR1 MNHNY, CDR2 SVGAGI (reference sequence). The CDR3 length is 11 residues. Trimming removed 6 bases from V and 11 bases from J, with 11 bases in between. The chain's CDR3 is CASRHHSAQHF. For the CDR3, the DNA is TGTGCCAGCAGACACCACTCGGCCCAGCATTTT.

This chain joins TRBV9 and TRBJ1-2, with D unresolved. V shed 2 bases and J shed 2 bases, with 13 bases lying between them. This CDR3 is 15 amino acids long. Germline V gene data show CDR1 as SGDLS and CDR2 as YYNGEE. CDR3 in amino acids: CASSVAMGGNYGYTF. The CDR3 DNA follows: TGTGCCAGCAGCGTGGCGATGGGCGGGAACTATGGCTACACCTTC.

The chain carries TRBV2 and TRBJ2-5; maybe TRBD2 (7 bases). The V and J ends lost 1 base and 4 bases respectively, with 19 bases between them. The CDR3 has 17 residues. Germline-derived CDR1 and CDR2 are SNHLY and FYNNEI. The CDR3 sequence: CASSEGSVGGAGETQYF. As DNA, the CDR3 is TGTGCCAGCAGTGAAGGGAGTGTAGGGGGGGCAGGAGAGACCCAGTACTTC.

The genes are TRBV30 and TRBJ1-2; 8 bases map to TRBD1. Unmatched junction bases numbered 8, after V lost 5 bases and J lost 6 bases. CDR3 length: 13 amino acids. CDR1 GTSNPN and CDR2 SVGIG come from the germline V gene (reference sequence). CDR3 residues: CAWAKTGANGYTF. Here the CDR3 DNA reads TGTGCCTGGGCAAAGACAGGGGCCAATGGCTACACCTTC. The variable domain in full, with the rest retrieved from reference TRBV30 and TRBJ1-2, is SQTIHQWPATLVQPVGSPLSLECTVEGTSNPNLYWYRQAAGRGLQLLFYSVGIGQISSEVPQNLSASRPQDRQFILSSKKLLLSDSGFYLCAWAKTGANGYTFGSGTRLTVV.

The chain couples TRBV4-1 to TRBJ2-6, with D tentatively TRBD1 or TRBD2 (5 bases each). The CDR3 loop spans 17 amino acids. CDR1 and CDR2 (germline): MGHRA, YSYEKL. V was shortened by 1 base and J by 3 bases, with 13 bases between the two germline ends. CDR3 coding DNA: TGCGCCAGCAGCCAAGTCCAGGGCCGGGGTGGGGCCAACGTCCTGACTTTC. This sequence encodes CASSQVQGRGGANVLTF.

V and J are TRBV6-1 and TRBJ1-2, with unresolved D. Germline assignment: CDR1 MNHNS and CDR2 SASEGT. V lost 4 bases, J lost 3 bases, and 9 bases lay in between. This CDR3 is 13 amino acids long. The CDR3 region is CASSAESYYGYTF. The CDR3 DNA reads TGTGCCAGCAGTGCGGAGTCCTACTATGGCTACACCTTC.

The rearrangement joins TRBV5-1 to TRBJ1-1; D unclear. This CDR3 is built from 14 residues. V gave up 2 bases and J gave up 4 bases, with 12 bases separating them. Per germline, CDR1 SGHRS and CDR2 YFSETQ. Written as DNA, the CDR3 is TGCGCCAGCAGCTTAGAATATGGGGTCACTGAAGCTTTCTTT. Translated: CASSLEYGVTEAFF. The complete variable domain, with remaining parts taken from reference TRBV5-1 and TRBJ1-1, reads KAGVTQTPRYLIKTRGQQVTLSCSPISGHRSVSWYQQTPGQGLQFLFEYFSETQRNKGNFPGRFSGRQFSNSRSEMNVSTLELGDSALYLCASSLEYGVTEAFFGQGTRLTVV.

This chain joins TRBV11-2 and TRBJ2-5, with a tentative D call TRBD1 (6 bases). The CDR3 runs to 13 residues. The V end lost 5 bases, the J end lost 5 bases, and 12 bases lay between the germline ends. The germline gives CDR1 SGHAT, CDR2 FQNNGV. The CDR3 DNA reads TGTGCCAGCAGCACTCAGGGGATGGAGACCCAGTACTTC. Amino acid sequence: CASSTQGMETQYF. Full variable domain (rest looked up from reference TRBV11-2 and TRBJ2-5): EAGVAQSPRYKIIEKRQSVAFWCNPISGHATLYWYQQILGQGPKLLIQFQNNGVVDDSQLPKDRFSAERLKGVDSTLKIQPAKLEDSAVYLCASSTQGMETQYFGPGTRLLVL.

The count of this clone is one. This rearrangement joins TRBV28 to TRBJ2-1; the D is unclear. The CDR3 sequence is 14 residues long. Looked up from germline, CDR1 is MDHEN and CDR2 is SYDVKM. The V gene lost 4 bases and the J gene lost 4 bases, with 11 bases spanning the gap. Here the CDR3 reads CASSSRTPYNEQFF. The CDR3 DNA reads TGTGCCAGCAGTTCCCGGACCCCTTACAATGAGCAGTTCTTC.

CDR3 DNA sequence: TGTGCCATCAGTGATGGACAGGGAATTGGTGACTATGGCTACACCTTC. Translated: CAISDGQGIGDYGYTF. The chain uses TRBV10-3 and TRBJ1-2; 8 bases align to TRBD1. The CDR3 has 16 residues. Losses at the gene ends were 3 bases for V and 3 bases for J; bases not matched to a gene: 9. Germline-derived CDR1 and CDR2 are ENHRY and SYGVKD.

The rearrangement links TRBV30 to TRBJ1-3, with D uncertain. V lost 3 bases to trimming and J lost 0 bases, with 12 bases between them. The CDR3 extends over 15 amino acids. Germline V CDR1 and CDR2: GTSNPN, SVGIG (reference sequence). The CDR3, as DNA: TGTGCCTGGAGCGCCCAGGCTTTCTCTGGAAACACCATATATTTT. It yields the protein CAWSAQAFSGNTIYF.

About this clone: Additional DNA sequences in this sample encode the identical CDR3. The chain recombines TRBV6-6 with TRBJ1-2; D is possibly TRBD1 (5 bases). CDR3 length equals 14 residues. The germline CDR1 and CDR2 sequences are MNHNY and SVGAGI (reference sequence). Trimming stripped 2 bases from V and 4 bases from J, with 11 bases between. CDR3 nucleotides: TGTGCCAGCAGTTACAGGGGAGTAGGCTATGGCTACACCTTC. Its protein is CASSYRGVGYGYTF.

This sequence joins TRBV19 and TRBJ1-4; 7 bases are shared with TRBD1. The length of the CDR3 is 15 residues. V shed 5 bases and J 5 bases; nucleotides not matched to a gene: 8. Per the germline V gene, CDR1 is LNHDA and CDR2 is SQIVND (reference sequence). Here the CDR3 reads CASSSRGQQNEKLFF. CDR3 DNA sequence: TGTGCCAGTAGTTCTCGGGGACAGCAGAATGAAAAACTGTTTTTT.

The chain couples TRBV7-9 to TRBJ1-4; D may be TRBD1 (5 bases). This CDR3 region has 15 residues. V shed 5 bases and J shed 7 bases, with 17 bases lying between them. The germline V gene has CDR1 SEHNR and CDR2 FQNEAQ (reference sequence). The CDR3 nucleotides read TGTGCCAGCAGCCGCCCCGCGAGGCAGGGTGAAAAACTGTTTTTT. Translated: CASSRPARQGEKLFF.

J is TRBJ2-2 and V is TRBV2; maybe TRBD2 (5 bases). Germline loops: CDR1 SNHLY, CDR2 FYNNEI. The length of the CDR3 is 13 residues. Trimming shortened V by 4 bases and J by 7 bases, and 10 bases separated the two germline ends. The CDR3 loop is CASSVANGGELFF. The CDR3 region has the DNA TGTGCCAGCAGTGTAGCGAATGGCGGGGAGCTGTTTTTT.

This chain links TRBV19 with TRBJ2-5, with D unclear. V dropped 5 bases and J dropped 5 bases, with 18 bases sitting between them. Germline-derived CDR1 and CDR2 are LNHDA and SQIVND (reference sequence). The CDR3 is made up of 15 amino acids. Here the CDR3 reads CASSPGRTSGETQYF. CDR3 nucleotides: TGTGCCAGTAGTCCCGGGCGGACCTCTGGGGAGACCCAGTACTTC.

The chain is built from TRBV18 and TRBJ2-2, with D hard to call. Germline V gene sequence: CDR1 KGHSH, CDR2 LQKENI. The germline V and J ends were trimmed by 2 bases and 7 bases, with 14 bases remaining between them. This CDR3 has 15 amino acids. CDR3 sequence reads: CASSPNPQGNGELFF. CDR3 coding DNA: TGTGCCAGCTCACCAAACCCGCAAGGCAACGGGGAGCTGTTTTTT.

This clone was detected a few times. The rearrangement links TRBV4-2 to TRBJ1-2; D possibly corresponds to TRBD1 (5 bases). The germline V gene has CDR1 LGHNA and CDR2 YNFKEQ. The length of the CDR3 is 14 residues. Trimming took 1 base from V and 8 from J, leaving 14 bases between them. The CDR3 loop reads CASSQVWQGLGYTF. DNA for the CDR3: TGTGCCAGCAGCCAAGTCTGGCAGGGTTTAGGCTACACCTTC.